At least ten counts were recorded for the clone carrying this T cell receptor (beta chain). Its target is not known. This record comes from a study of neurological immune-mediated disorders. 5'RACE with 10-nucleotide random UMIs generated the cDNA. TCRdb used MiXCR to reprocess the 5' RACE reads, holding one entry per CDR3 protein. The sample consists of over 45,000 distinct CDR3 sequences, 4.5% to 7% of them appearing once. Germline loops: CDR1 SGHVS, CDR2 FQNEAQ. CDR3 size: 16 residues. V trimming: 4 bases; J trimming: 7 bases; junction bases outside the gene matches: 9. Regarding the study as a whole: The greatest degree of TCR clonal expansion was observed in HTLV-1-associated myelopathy, with the lowest in multiple sclerosis, below that of healthy controls.

The chain joins TRBV7-8 to TRBJ2-4, with 11 bases matching TRBD1. Input material: CD4+ T cells from blood. This clonotype was sampled from a young woman with multiple sclerosis. The CDR3 loop is CASSSLRTGGANIQYF. In DNA form, the CDR3 reads TGTGCCAGCAGCTCACTTCGGACAGGGGGCGCGAACATTCAGTACTTC.